This T cell receptor beta chain is drawn from a study of blood T cells in healthy people across ages. A remark on this clonotype: The antigen is not known.

Then a second PCR, running roughly 6 to 12 cycles, was carried out with a sample-barcoded 5' primer and a J-beta primer mix. In TCRdb, the 5' RACE reads were re-called with MiXCR into one record per CDR3 protein. Seen here are hundreds of thousands of distinct CDR3 sequences, 35% to 45% observed once, and the top ten hold around 20%. Overall study results and limits: Expanded clonotype shifts may have been confounded, as the donors had an unknown CMV status.

Trimming cost V 3 bases and J 0 bases, with 8 bases left between them. Per the germline V gene, CDR1 is SGHTA and CDR2 is FQGNSA. This CDR3 is 15 amino acids long. Sequenced: blood. The genes are TRBV7-2 and TRBJ1-4, with a weak D call TRBD1 (5 bases). The sequence was collected from a woman aged 55-75 years in good health. This CDR3 is CASSFTGATNEKLFF. CDR3 DNA: TGTGCCAGCAGCTTCACAGGAGCAACTAATGAAAAACTGTTTTTT. Using reference TRBV7-2 and TRBJ1-4 for the parts outside the CDR3, the full variable domain is GAGVSQSPSNKVTEKGKDVELRCDPISGHTALYWYRQSLGQGLEFLIYFQGNSAPDKSGLPSDRFSAERTGGSVSTLTIQRTQQEDSAVYLCASSFTGATNEKLFFGSGTQLSVL.